The entry below describes one T cell receptor (beta chain). A read error may produce the germline difference seen at one junction end. Other DNA variants within this sample encode the same CDR3. This record comes from a study of blood T cell repertoires in COVID-19. In the study overall: The study drew acute and convalescent COVID-19 samples from the United States, Italy and Spain. From T cells, B-cell-depleted T cells, or PBMCs came the material, which was cDNA or gDNA.

There are 13 residues in the CDR3. The germline V gene encodes CDR1 SSHAT and CDR2 FNYEAQ (reference sequence). Original data processing: Reference gene primer amplification yielded estimated nucleated cell counts. Assay: immunoSEQ multiplex PCR; the TCRdb copy retains only in-frame clones and omits some. Clone size and the V and J calls come from that table; the DNA yielded D and trimming. The sample contains around 250,000 clones, approximately 87% of which appear only once. The gene calls are TRBV7-7 and TRBJ1-3; D is undetermined. This clonotype was sampled from a man between 60 and 70 years old with acute or convalescent COVID-19. Material: peripheral blood. In nucleotides, the CDR3 is TGTGCTAGCAGCTTGAGCTCTGGAAACACCATATATTTT. As protein: CASSLSSGNTIYF.